Each of the 31 T cell receptor beta chains below was sequenced from the same sample in a study of blood T cell repertoires in COVID-19. The data were produced by immunoSEQ multiplex PCR, yet TCRdb's version contains in-frame clones alone and is incomplete. The sample has some 220,000 clones, around 81% seen once; the top ten hold 9.5% to 15%. What was sequenced was peripheral blood. The receptors stem from a human donor in a cohort sampled during active COVID-19.

The chain is built from TRBV2 and TRBJ1-4; no clear D gene. Germline CDR1 is SNHLY and CDR2 is FYNNEI. This CDR3 spans 13 amino acids. The germline V and J ends were trimmed by 10 bases and 10 bases, with 19 bases remaining between them. DNA of the CDR3: TGTGCCACCAGGCGACCAGGTGGTGGAAAACTGTTTTTT. It is translated as CATRRPGGGKLFF.

The rearrangement links TRBV3-1 (or the pseudogene TRBV3-2) to TRBJ2-7; D gene uncertain. Germline V CDR1 and CDR2: LGHDT, YNNKEL (reference sequence). This CDR3 has 13 amino acids. Trimming removed 2 bases at V and 5 bases at J, with 10 bases between. The CDR3 spells CASSQLLSDEQYF. CDR3 bases: TGTGCCAGCAGCCAACTTCTAAGCGACGAGCAGTACTTC.

V is TRBV11-3 and J is TRBJ2-2, with 7 bases matching TRBD1. J gave up 6 bases and V 5 bases, and 9 bases lay outside the gene matches. CDR1 is SGHNT and CDR2 is YENEEA in the germline V gene. CDR3 length equals 15 residues. Here the CDR3 reads CASSLNGQVAGELFF. The DNA for the CDR3 is TGTGCCAGCAGCCTCAACGGACAGGTGGCCGGGGAGCTGTTTTTT.

This clone was seen only a few times. J is TRBJ2-1 and V is TRBV10-2; 10 bases align to TRBD2. V lost 4 bases, J lost 5 bases, and 5 bases stayed unmatched. This CDR3 is 15 amino acids long. CDR1 is WSHSY, CDR2 SAAADI, per germline. CDR3 bases: TGCGCCAGCAGTGCGCTCACTAGCGGGAACAATGAGCAGTTCTTC. Residues: CASSALTSGNNEQFF.

The J gene is TRBJ2-7, the V gene TRBV27, with D perhaps TRBD2 (7 bases). CDR1 is MNHEY, CDR2 SMNVEV, per germline (reference sequence). The germline V and J ends were trimmed by 3 bases and 0 bases, with 24 bases remaining between them. This CDR3 comprises 19 residues. The CDR3 protein is CASSFLAGPTGTISYEQYF. CDR3 sequence (DNA): TGTGCCAGCAGTTTTCTGGCAGGGCCTACAGGGACTATCTCCTACGAGCAGTACTTC.

This clone was picked up a small number of times. This chain connects TRBV28 to TRBJ2-7, with TRBD2 as a possible D gene (6 bases). Germline V gene lookup returns CDR1 MDHEN and CDR2 SYDVKM. CDR3 length: 13 residues. V lost 8 bases and J lost 2, with 13 bases in between. Written as DNA, the CDR3 is TGTGCCAGCTTTGGGACTGCTCCCTACGAGCAGTACTTC. This sequence encodes CASFGTAPYEQYF.

The rearrangement uses TRBV9 and TRBJ2-3; tentatively, D is TRBD2 (7 bases). The CDR3 contains 14 residues. Germline CDR1 SGDLS, CDR2 YYNGEE. V was pared by 0 bases and J by 7 bases, with 12 bases between. The CDR3 bases are TGTGCCAGCAGCGTAGGGGGGGGCCTCAATACGCAGTATTTT. Amino acid sequence: CASSVGGGLNTQYF.

The CDR3 protein is CASSIAPGGTDTGTAAFRPQHF. CDR3 nucleotide sequence: TGTGCCAGTAGTATAGCTCCGGGGGGGACTGACACCGGGACGGCTGCTTTTCGGCCCCAGCATTTT. The chain couples TRBV19 to TRBJ1-5, with D maybe TRBD1 (5 bases). The V end was cut by 1 base, the J end by 9 bases, with 37 bases between. In germline, CDR1 is LNHDA, CDR2 SQIVND (reference sequence). The length of the CDR3 is 22 residues. Based on the CDR3 plus reference TRBV19 and TRBJ1-5, the full variable domain is DGGITQSPKYLFRKEGQNVTLSCEQNLNHDAMYWYRQDPGQGLRLIYYSQIVNDFQKGDIAEGYSVSREKKESFPLTVTSAQKNPTAFYLCASSIAPGGTDTGTAAFRPQHFGDGTRLSIL.

The V call is TRBV28, the J call TRBJ2-7; D gene uncertain. CDR3 length equals 11 residues. Trimming shortened V by 3 bases and J by 5 bases, and 5 bases separated the two germline ends. CDR1 MDHEN and CDR2 SYDVKM come from the germline V gene. CDR3: CASSLEHEQYF. The DNA of the CDR3 is TGTGCCAGCAGTTTGGAGCACGAGCAGTACTTC. Full variable domain (remainder filled in from reference TRBV28 and TRBJ2-7): DVKVTQSSRYLVKRTGEKVFLECVQDMDHENMFWYRQDPGLGLRLIYFSYDVKMKEKGDIPEGYSVSREKKERFSLILESASTNQTSMYLCASSLEHEQYFGPGTRLTVT.

In this sample, this clone turned up a few times. J is TRBJ1-5 and V is TRBV27; possibly TRBD1 for D (6 bases). This CDR3 has 15 amino acids. Trimming removed 4 bases at V and 6 bases at J, with 16 bases between. CDR1 is MNHEY and CDR2 is SMNVEV in the germline V gene (reference sequence). The CDR3 protein is CASSSGRGTVQPQHF. The CDR3 DNA reads TGTGCCAGCAGTTCGGGCAGGGGAACGGTTCAGCCCCAGCATTTT.

The chain carries TRBV5-4 and TRBJ2-3; 7 nucleotides match TRBD1. Germline CDR1 reads SGHNT; CDR2 reads YYREEE (reference sequence). J gave up 1 base and V 6 bases, and 8 bases lay outside the gene matches. The CDR3 has 15 amino acids. In nucleotides, the CDR3 is TGTGCCAGCACCCGCCAAACAGGGGGCACAGATACGCAGTATTTT. This sequence encodes CASTRQTGGTDTQYF.

The rearrangement links TRBV5-1 to TRBJ2-3, with 9 nucleotides matching TRBD2. J gave up 4 bases and V 1 base, and 7 bases lay outside the gene matches. This CDR3 has 16 residues. Germline CDR1 and CDR2: SGHRS and YFSETQ. In nucleotides, the CDR3 is TGCGCCAGCAGCTTGTCGGCGGGAGGGCCCGCAGATACGCAGTATTTT. Translation gives CASSLSAGGPADTQYF.

The V and J genes are TRBV12-3 or TRBV12-4 and TRBJ2-5; D possibly corresponds to TRBD1 (6 bases). V lost 6 bases, J lost 5 bases, and 13 bases lay in between. The CDR3 loop spans 13 amino acids. The CDR3: CASRRGLQETQYF. As DNA, the CDR3 is TGTGCCAGCAGGAGGGGGTTACAGGAGACCCAGTACTTC.

The genes are TRBV7-9 and TRBJ2-3, with TRBD1 matching over 9 bases. CDR1 is SEHNR and CDR2 is FQNEAQ in the germline V gene (reference sequence). The CDR3 covers 14 residues. The V gene end was trimmed by 5 bases and the J gene end by 4 bases; junction bases not matched to a gene: 4. As DNA, the CDR3 is TGTGCCAGCAGCCCAGGGACAGGGTCAGATACGCAGTATTTT. Amino acid sequence: CASSPGTGSDTQYF.

This rearrangement joins TRBV10-3 to TRBJ2-7, with D maybe TRBD1 (6 bases). The CDR3 contains 13 residues. Per germline, CDR1 ENHRY and CDR2 SYGVKD. Trimming removed 6 bases at V and 5 bases at J, with 14 bases between. CDR3 in amino acids: CAIRPMGAHEQYF. The CDR3, as DNA: TGTGCCATCAGGCCTATGGGGGCCCACGAGCAGTACTTC.

The CDR3 DNA sequence: TGTGCCAGCAGTCAGGGTATCAATCAGCCCCAGCATTTT. This encodes CASSQGINQPQHF. The rearrangement joins TRBV28 to TRBJ1-5; weak D call: TRBD1 (5 bases). The CDR3 spans 13 residues. Germline V gives CDR1 MDHEN, CDR2 SYDVKM. V lost 5 bases to trimming and J lost 3 bases, with 8 bases between them.

This clone was observed a few times. V usage is TRBV7-3 and J usage is TRBJ1-1; 10 nucleotides match TRBD1. The germline V gene encodes CDR1 SGHTA and CDR2 FQGTGA. This CDR3 spans 15 amino acids. With V trimmed by 4 bases and J by 4 bases, 6 bases remained unmatched. CDR3 in DNA: TGTGCCAGCAGCTCGACAGGGGGCGTAGGCACTGAAGCTTTCTTT. Translation: CASSSTGGVGTEAFF.

The chain joins TRBV7-2 to TRBJ2-1; 10 bases match TRBD1. Germline assignment: CDR1 SGHTA and CDR2 FQGNSA. The V and J ends lost 4 bases and 10 bases, in that order; junction bases with no gene match: 4. This CDR3 region has 13 residues. CDR3 bases: TGTGCCAGCAGCTCCGACAGGGGGCTCGAGCAGTTCTTC. Translated, it gives CASSSDRGLEQFF.

V usage is TRBV3-1 (or the pseudogene TRBV3-2) and J usage is TRBJ2-7, with D possibly TRBD2 on 5 matching bases. The CDR3 is made up of 12 amino acids. Trimming cost V 8 bases and J 3 bases, with 11 bases left between them. The V gene's germline CDR1 is LGHDT and CDR2 YNNKEL (reference sequence). In DNA form, the CDR3 reads TGTGCCAGCGGGGAGTCTCTCTACGAGCAGTACTTC. Translating gives CASGESLYEQYF.

V usage is TRBV12-5 and J usage is TRBJ2-5; D may be TRBD1 (5 bases). V was shortened by 6 bases and J by 4 bases, with 12 bases between the two germline ends. There are 13 residues in the CDR3. Germline V gene sequence: CDR1 LGHNT, CDR2 FRNRAP. CDR3 protein: CASGVRVGETQYF. Here the CDR3 DNA reads TGTGCTAGTGGGGTCAGGGTAGGAGAGACCCAGTACTTC.

This clone was picked up one time. The V and J genes are TRBV9 and TRBJ1-1, with D possibly TRBD1 on 6 matching bases. V lost 2 bases to trimming and J lost 5 bases, with 19 bases between them. The CDR3 length is 16 residues. Germline V gene lookup returns CDR1 SGDLS and CDR2 YYNGEE. The CDR3: CASSVEGVGSGTEAFF. CDR3 sequence (DNA): TGTGCCAGCAGCGTCGAGGGGGTCGGTAGTGGGACTGAAGCTTTCTTT.

The rearrangement joins TRBV27 to TRBJ2-7; D is uncertain. The CDR3 loop spans 13 amino acids. Germline-derived CDR1 and CDR2 are MNHEY and SMNVEV (reference sequence). With 3 bases removed from V and 3 bases from J, the gap between germline ends came to 9 bases. CDR3 residues: CASSFYTNYEQYF. DNA of the CDR3: TGTGCCAGCAGTTTTTACACGAACTACGAGCAGTACTTC.

The rearrangement uses TRBV15 and TRBJ2-4; no firm D call. Germline V CDR1 and CDR2: LNHNV, YYDKDF (reference sequence). The CDR3 extends over 17 amino acids. Trimming cost V 0 bases and J 0 bases, with 12 bases left between them. CDR3 DNA: TGTGCCACCAGCAGAGACGGCGGTATCCTAGCCAAAAACATTCAGTACTTC. This gives the protein CATSRDGGILAKNIQYF.

The CDR3: CASSLSRRSGAQETQYF. CDR3 nucleotides: TGTGCCAGCAGTTTAAGCCGTCGTAGCGGGGCCCAAGAGACCCAGTACTTC. This chain links TRBV28 with TRBJ2-5; 8 bases align to TRBD2. Looked up from germline, CDR1 is MDHEN and CDR2 is SYDVKM. The V and J ends lost 2 bases and 1 base, in that order; junction bases with no gene match: 9. This CDR3 is 17 amino acids long.

This clone came up a few times. The V gene is TRBV19, the J gene TRBJ1-5; D gene unclear. The CDR3 runs 14 residues. In germline, CDR1 is LNHDA, CDR2 SQIVND (reference sequence). V was clipped by 5 bases and J by 5 bases, with 13 bases between them. CDR3 in amino acids: CASSPPDGDQPQHF. In DNA, the CDR3 is TGTGCCAGTAGTCCCCCGGACGGGGATCAGCCCCAGCATTTT.

The J gene is TRBJ1-3, the V gene TRBV14; D is ambiguous. V lost 3 bases to trimming and J lost 6 bases, with 6 bases between them. CDR1 SGHDN and CDR2 FVKESK come from the germline V gene. The CDR3 length is 12 residues. The CDR3 DNA reads TGTGCCAGCAGCCAGGCTTTAAACACCATATATTTT. Amino acids: CASSQALNTIYF. Supplemented by reference TRBV14 and TRBJ1-3, the full variable domain reads EAGVTQFPSHSVIEKGQTVTLRCDPISGHDNLYWYRRVMGKEIKFLLHFVKESKQDESGMPNNRFLAERTGGTYSTLKVQPAELEDSGVYFCASSQALNTIYFGEGSWLTVV.

V and J are TRBV30 and TRBJ1-2; D gene uncertain. CDR1 GTSNPN and CDR2 SVGIG come from the germline V gene (reference sequence). This CDR3 comprises 12 residues. The CDR3 bases are TGTGGGTTGGAGTCCCGCGGTTATGGCTACACCTTC. As protein: CGLESRGYGYTF.

This chain joins TRBV2 and TRBJ1-1; no definite D call. CDR3 size: 15 residues. Germline CDR1 is SNHLY and CDR2 is FYNNEI. V was clipped by 6 bases and J by 0 bases, with 14 bases between them. The CDR3 loop reads CASSLRVPMNTEAFF. The CDR3, as DNA: TGTGCCAGCAGCCTCCGCGTACCCATGAACACTGAAGCTTTCTTT.

CDR3 amino acids: CASSLDRVETQYF. Here the CDR3 DNA reads TGTGCCAGCAGCTTAGATCGGGTGGAGACCCAGTACTTC. V and J are TRBV11-2 and TRBJ2-5, with D unresolved. Germline V gene lookup returns CDR1 SGHAT and CDR2 FQNNGV. There are 13 residues in the CDR3. V gave up 0 bases and J gave up 5 bases, with 7 bases separating them.

The gene calls are TRBV5-1 and TRBJ1-1; 9 bases are a match to TRBD1. This CDR3 is 15 amino acids long. The J segment lost 0 bases and the V segment lost 4 bases, leaving 4 bases of the junction unmatched. Germline values: CDR1 SGHRS, CDR2 YFSETQ. The CDR3 sequence: CASSTGQGMNTEAFF. In DNA, the CDR3 is TGCGCCAGCAGCACCGGACAGGGGATGAACACTGAAGCTTTCTTT. Full variable domain (remainder filled in from reference TRBV5-1 and TRBJ1-1): KAGVTQTPRYLIKTRGQQVTLSCSPISGHRSVSWYQQTPGQGLQFLFEYFSETQRNKGNFPGRFSGRQFSNSRSEMNVSTLELGDSALYLCASSTGQGMNTEAFFGQGTRLTVV.

This clone was recorded once. The CDR3 region is CASSLRGGTYNEQFF. CDR3 bases: TGCGCCAGCAGCCTACGGGGGGGTACCTACAATGAGCAGTTCTTC. The chain recombines TRBV5-1 with TRBJ2-1, with 8 bases that match TRBD2. Germline V gene lookup returns CDR1 SGHRS and CDR2 YFSETQ. This CDR3 region has 15 residues. The V segment lost 4 bases and the J segment 2 bases; nucleotides outside the gene matches: 5.